This T cell receptor beta chain was identified in a study of regulatory T cells in long-lasting Graves disease. Stated time point: newly diagnosed GD, antithyroid drugs for less than 3 months. PBMC RNA was the source of the TCR library. This clonotype was recorded only once. TCR beta libraries were built with iRepertoire HTBI primers and Arm-PCR of CDR3 regions. TCRdb redid the calling of the multiplex PCR reads with MiXCR, one entry per CDR3 protein. The data show about half a million distinct CDR3 sequences, about 12% seen once. Germline loops: CDR1 DFQATT, CDR2 SNEGSKA (reference sequence). The CDR3 is 13 amino acids. The sample was also reused in another study, on T cells in Graves' hyperthyroidism and ophthalmopathy.

The material sequenced was peripheral blood mononuclear cells (PBMCs), taken at new diagnosis, from a patient treated with antithyroid drugs. The chain links TRBV20-1 to TRBJ1-5; a weak D match, TRBD1 (6 bases). The receptor's source is a woman aged 30 to 39 with Graves disease. The CDR3 bases are TGCACCCTCGGACAGACTAGCAATCAGCCCCAGCATTTT. Residues: CTLGQTSNQPQHF.